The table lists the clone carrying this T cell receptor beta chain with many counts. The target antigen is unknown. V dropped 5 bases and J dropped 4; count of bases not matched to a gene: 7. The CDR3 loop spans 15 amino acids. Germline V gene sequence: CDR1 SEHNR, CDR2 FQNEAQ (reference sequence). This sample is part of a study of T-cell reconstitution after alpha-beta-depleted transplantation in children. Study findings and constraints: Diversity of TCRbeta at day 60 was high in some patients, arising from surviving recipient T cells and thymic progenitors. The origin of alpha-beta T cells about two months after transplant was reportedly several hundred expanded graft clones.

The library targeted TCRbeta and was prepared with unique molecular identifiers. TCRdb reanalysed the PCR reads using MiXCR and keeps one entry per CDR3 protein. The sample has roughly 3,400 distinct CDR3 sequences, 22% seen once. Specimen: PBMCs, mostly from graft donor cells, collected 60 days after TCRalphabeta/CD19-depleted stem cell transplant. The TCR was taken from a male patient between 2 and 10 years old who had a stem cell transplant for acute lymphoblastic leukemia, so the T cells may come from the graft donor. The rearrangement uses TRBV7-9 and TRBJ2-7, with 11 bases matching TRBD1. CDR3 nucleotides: TGTGCCAGCAGCCAACGCGGACAGGGGGCGTACGAGCAGTACTTC. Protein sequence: CASSQRGQGAYEQYF. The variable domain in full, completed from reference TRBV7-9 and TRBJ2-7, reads DTGVSQNPRHKITKRGQNVTFRCDPISEHNRLYWYRQTLGQGPEFLTYFQNEAQLEKSRLLSDRFSAERPKGSFSTLEIQRTEQGDSAMYLCASSQRGQGAYEQYFGPGTRLTVT.